This TCR beta chain was captured by sequencing in a study of cytomegalovirus exposure and HLA in healthy donors. Study conclusions and caveats: Using a false discovery rate of 0.05, a later analysis showed that roughly 16,000 TCR beta sequences were associated with HLA alleles. Sequencing depth roughly uniform across donors was assumed in presence/absence analyses.

CDR3 length: 15 amino acids. The trim removed 6 bases at V and 4 bases at J, leaving 7 bases unmatched. The germline V gene has CDR1 MNHNY and CDR2 SVGAGI (reference sequence). Use of 60 Vbeta and 13 Jbeta primers characterized the PCR. The repertoire was sequenced with immunoSEQ multiplex PCR; TCRdb's copy has only in-frame clones and lacks some. The repertoire holds a few hundred thousand clones, with approximately 80% as singletons. As concerns this clone: No antigen is known for it.

J is TRBJ2-3 and V is TRBV6-6, with TRBD2 identical over 10 bases. Sequencing input: PBMCs. The sequence was collected from a man aged 25 to 40 in good health and CMV-seronegative. CDR3 in amino acids: CASRPLAGVSDTQYF. The CDR3 DNA reads TGTGCCAGCAGGCCCCTAGCGGGGGTATCAGATACGCAGTATTTT.